The 30 T cell receptor beta chains listed next were all sequenced from one sample in a study of T-cell memory formation after mild COVID-19. TCRdb recomputed calls from the 5' RACE reads with MiXCR, one row per CDR3 protein. The data hold about 200,000 distinct CDR3 sequences, with approximately 20% observed a single time. The sequencing sample was made of PBMCs or a T cell subset sorted from them (not recorded which). The origin of the receptors is an adult woman who had mild COVID-19 (a few samples of this study predate the infection). Cell type and time point are not known.

The chain uses TRBV6-2 or TRBV6-3 and TRBJ2-1; perhaps TRBD2 as D (6 bases). Per the germline V gene, CDR1 is MNHEY and CDR2 is SVGEGT. This CDR3 is 12 amino acids long. V was trimmed by 0 bases and J by 13 bases, leaving 10 bases between them. In nucleotides, the CDR3 is TGTGCCAGCAGTTACTCGTCGGGAGTCCAGTTCTTC. It yields the protein CASSYSSGVQFF.

The chain joins TRBV12-3 or TRBV12-4 to TRBJ1-1, with D perhaps TRBD1 (6 bases). Trimming pared 5 bases from V and 7 bases from J, leaving 14 bases between. CDR3 length: 13 amino acids. Written as DNA, the CDR3 is TGTGCCAGCAGTGTAATGACAGGAATTGAAGCTTTCTTT. Its protein product is CASSVMTGIEAFF.

The chain uses TRBV21-1 and TRBJ2-1. TRBV21-1 is shown as a pseudogene. The CDR3 has 14 amino acids. As DNA, the CDR3 is TGTGCCAGCAGCAAAGACCACAACTACAATGAGCAGTTCTTC. Translation: CASSKDHNYNEQFF.

The chain links TRBV15 to TRBJ2-2; TRBD2 matches at 9 bases. V lost 8 bases, J lost 1 base, and 2 bases stayed unmatched. Germline lookup yields CDR1 LNHNV and CDR2 YYDKDF (reference sequence). There are 14 residues in the CDR3. The CDR3 DNA follows: TGTGCCACCCGCGGGGGGGGGAACACCGGGGAGCTGTTTTTT. This translates into CATRGGGNTGELFF.

The chain couples TRBV10-3 to TRBJ2-2; D gene ambiguous. This CDR3 region has 15 residues. V was clipped by 5 bases and J by 5 bases, with 15 bases between them. CDR1 and CDR2 (germline): ENHRY, SYGVKD. The CDR3 here is CAISPTLDLTGELFF. CDR3 nucleotide sequence: TGTGCCATCAGTCCCACTTTAGACCTGACCGGGGAGCTGTTTTTT.

V and J are TRBV4-2 and TRBJ2-7; D is possibly TRBD2 (6 bases). Germline loops: CDR1 LGHNA, CDR2 YNFKEQ. Trimming pared 8 bases from V and 0 bases from J, leaving 11 bases between. CDR3 size: 13 residues. CDR3 nucleotide sequence: TGTGCCAGCGGCGACGGGAGCTCCTACGAGCAGTACTTC. This translates into CASGDGSSYEQYF.

The rearrangement uses TRBV7-2 and TRBJ2-1; 7 bases line up with TRBD2. The CDR3 covers 14 residues. Germline loops: CDR1 SGHTA, CDR2 FQGNSA. V was clipped by 5 bases and J by 5 bases; unmatched bases: 6. The CDR3 region is CASSERGLHNEQFF. CDR3 bases: TGTGCCAGCAGCGAGCGGGGACTACACAATGAGCAGTTCTTC. Filled out from reference TRBV7-2 and TRBJ2-1, the complete variable domain reads GAGVSQSPSNKVTEKGKDVELRCDPISGHTALYWYRQSLGQGLEFLIYFQGNSAPDKSGLPSDRFSAERTGGSVSTLTIQRTQQEDSAVYLCASSERGLHNEQFFGPGTRLTVL.

In this sample, this clonotype turned up a few times. For the CDR3, the DNA is TGTGCCAGTAGTGGTTCAGGGGGCGGCTTAGTGGATGGCTACACCTTC. Protein: CASSGSGGGLVDGYTF. This chain joins TRBV19 and TRBJ1-2; 8 bases line up with TRBD1. Germline V gene data show CDR1 as LNHDA and CDR2 as SQIVND (reference sequence). The ends lost 5 bases at V and 6 bases at J; junction bases unmatched: 14. There are 16 residues in the CDR3.

The chain couples TRBV5-1 to TRBJ2-3; D is unclear. CDR1 is SGHRS, CDR2 YFSETQ, per germline. CDR3 length equals 18 residues. Trimming took off 0 bases at V and 2 bases at J, with 19 bases between the two ends. This CDR3 is CASSLGVIRLTSTDTQYF. In DNA form, the CDR3 reads TGCGCCAGCAGCTTGGGTGTTATTCGGTTAACCTCCACAGATACGCAGTATTTT.

The chain carries TRBV20-1 and TRBJ1-2; D may be TRBD1 (6 bases). This CDR3 is built from 14 residues. Germline V gene lookup returns CDR1 DFQATT and CDR2 SNEGSKA (reference sequence). The ends were cut back, 4 bases at V and 3 bases at J, with 15 bases in the middle. CDR3 nucleotides: TGCAGTGCTACGGCGGACAGCTCTCACTATGGCTACACCTTC. Protein product: CSATADSSHYGYTF.

V usage is TRBV10-3 and J usage is TRBJ2-7, with D maybe TRBD2 (5 bases). Germline CDR1 reads ENHRY; CDR2 reads SYGVKD. The germline V and J ends were trimmed by 3 bases and 2 bases, with 14 bases remaining between them. The CDR3 length is 15 residues. The CDR3 is CAISDEGRKTYEQYF. CDR3 coding DNA: TGTGCCATCAGTGACGAGGGCAGGAAGACCTACGAGCAGTACTTC.

CDR3 in DNA: TGTGCCAGCAGCCAGGGACAGGGGGCGGCTGGCTACACCTTC. Its translation: CASSQGQGAAGYTF. The chain links TRBV3-1 to TRBJ1-2; 12 bases match TRBD1. The J segment lost 7 bases and the V segment lost 3 bases, leaving 3 bases of the junction unmatched. CDR1 is LGHDT, CDR2 YNNKEL, per germline (reference sequence). CDR3 length equals 14 residues.

The chain has TRBV6-7 and TRBJ1-3; D possibly corresponds to TRBD1 (6 bases). TRBV6-7 is identified as an open reading frame with a role that is uncertain. V was pared by 7 bases and J by 0 bases, with 16 bases between. The CDR3 is made up of 16 amino acids. This CDR3 reads CASTRTDHHSGNTIYF. The CDR3 DNA follows: TGTGCCAGCACTCGGACAGACCACCACTCTGGAAACACCATATATTTT.

The chain has TRBV6-6 and TRBJ2-5; the D is unclear. Per germline, CDR1 MNHNY and CDR2 SVGAGI (reference sequence). There are 14 residues in the CDR3. Trimming took 2 bases from V and 0 from J, leaving 7 bases between them. The CDR3 loop reads CASSYRADQETQYF. CDR3 coding DNA: TGTGCCAGCAGTTACCGCGCAGACCAAGAGACCCAGTACTTC.

This clonotype appeared once. The chain employs TRBV7-2 and TRBJ2-3, with 7 bases identical to TRBD2. This CDR3 is 14 amino acids long. Germline trimming cut 2 bases from V and 5 bases from J; bases unmatched to any gene: 4. Germline loops: CDR1 SGHTA, CDR2 FQGNSA. This chain's CDR3 is CASSLSAGVDTQYF. The CDR3 DNA reads as TGTGCCAGCAGCTTATCTGCGGGAGTAGATACGCAGTATTTT.

The chain carries TRBV29-1 and TRBJ2-3; 8 bases agree with TRBD2. In germline, CDR1 is SQVTM, CDR2 ANQGSEA. J gave up 10 bases and V 3 bases, and 6 bases lay outside the gene matches. The CDR3 length is 12 residues. The CDR3 DNA follows: TGCAGCGTTGATCTGGCGGGGGGTCCGCAGTATTTT. It encodes CSVDLAGGPQYF.

This clonotype was counted many times. The chain has TRBV7-8 and TRBJ1-1; 10 bases fit TRBD1. The V and J ends lost 5 bases and 6 bases, in that order; junction bases with no gene match: 6. The CDR3 has 14 residues. Germline V gene data show CDR1 as SGHVS and CDR2 as FQNEAQ. As DNA, the CDR3 is TGTGCCAGCAGCCAGGGACAGGGGAGGGCTGAAGCTTTCTTT. Its protein is CASSQGQGRAEAFF.

This clonotype was counted many times. The rearrangement uses TRBV6-5 and TRBJ2-5; D is perhaps TRBD2 (6 bases). Trimming removed 6 bases from V and 5 bases from J, with 13 bases in between. Germline V CDR1 and CDR2: MNHEY, SVGAGI. This CDR3 is built from 13 residues. CDR3 protein: CASSRPGDETQYF. The CDR3 DNA follows: TGTGCCAGCAGCCGCCCGGGGGACGAGACCCAGTACTTC.

The V gene is TRBV27, the J gene TRBJ2-3, with 7 nucleotides matching TRBD1. Per germline, CDR1 MNHEY and CDR2 SMNVEV (reference sequence). The CDR3 is made up of 15 amino acids. Losses at the gene ends were 5 bases for V and 2 bases for J; bases not matched to a gene: 7. The CDR3 is CASSPRGIVTDTQYF. DNA of the CDR3: TGTGCCAGCAGTCCCAGGGGGATAGTCACAGATACGCAGTATTTT.

This clonotype has only a few counts. V gene TRBV5-6 combines with J gene TRBJ2-7, with TRBD1 as a possible D gene (6 bases). There are 14 residues in the CDR3. Trimming pared 3 bases from V and 3 bases from J, leaving 13 bases between. Per germline, CDR1 SGHDT and CDR2 YYEEEE. This CDR3 reads CASSSTGFGYEQYF. In nucleotides, the CDR3 is TGTGCCAGCAGCTCCACAGGGTTCGGCTACGAGCAGTACTTC. Complete variable domain (other parts from reference TRBV5-6 and TRBJ2-7): DAGVTQSPTHLIKTRGQQVTLRCSPKSGHDTVSWYQQALGQGPQFIFQYYEEEERQRGNFPDRFSGHQFPNYSSELNVNALLLGDSALYLCASSSTGFGYEQYFGPGTRLTVT.

This clonotype came up a few times. This rearrangement joins TRBV10-3 to TRBJ2-7; D might be TRBD1 (6 bases). The CDR3 is 13 residues long. Trimming stripped 0 bases from V and 7 bases from J, with 10 bases between. The germline CDR1 and CDR2 sequences are ENHRY and SYGVKD. The CDR3 bases are TGTGCCATCAGTGAGTCGGGACAAAGGGAGCAGTACTTC. Its translation: CAISESGQREQYF.

This clonotype was seen a few times. This chain links TRBV29-1 with TRBJ1-5, with D unclear. The CDR3 spans 13 residues. Trimming took 5 bases from V and 3 from J, leaving 11 bases between them. Germline V gene sequence: CDR1 SQVTM, CDR2 ANQGSEA. CDR3 residues: CSVTDGSNQPQHF. CDR3 sequence (DNA): TGCAGCGTTACGGATGGGTCCAATCAGCCCCAGCATTTT.

This clonotype showed up just a few times. V is TRBV9 and J is TRBJ2-5, with no clear D. Germline V gives CDR1 SGDLS, CDR2 YYNGEE. The CDR3 sequence is 14 residues long. The V and J ends lost 4 bases and 2 bases respectively, with 12 bases between them. The CDR3 loop reads CASSSTGKQETQYF. CDR3 nucleotide sequence: TGTGCCAGCAGCAGTACGGGCAAACAAGAGACCCAGTACTTC.

This clonotype was picked up a small number of times. CDR3 protein: CASSFLGVAVNSPLHF. In DNA, the CDR3 is TGTGCCAGCAGCTTTCTCGGTGTGGCCGTTAATTCACCCCTCCACTTT. The genes are TRBV5-6 and TRBJ1-6; D remains ambiguous. Germline lookup yields CDR1 SGHDT and CDR2 YYEEEE. V lost 2 bases, J lost 6 bases, and 15 bases lay in between. CDR3 length: 16 residues. The complete variable domain, with remaining parts taken from reference TRBV5-6 and TRBJ1-6, reads DAGVTQSPTHLIKTRGQQVTLRCSPKSGHDTVSWYQQALGQGPQFIFQYYEEEERQRGNFPDRFSGHQFPNYSSELNVNALLLGDSALYLCASSFLGVAVNSPLHFGNGTRLTVT.

This chain links TRBV10-3 with TRBJ2-7; the D gene is possibly TRBD2 (6 bases). CDR1 and CDR2 from the germline V gene are ENHRY and SYGVKD. There are 16 residues in the CDR3. V lost 4 bases and J 2 bases, leaving 18 bases between the germline ends. Here the CDR3 reads CAISGGRGSTTYEQYF. The CDR3 region has the DNA TGTGCCATCAGTGGGGGACGGGGGTCAACTACCTACGAGCAGTACTTC.

This clonotype has only a few counts. J is TRBJ2-1 and V is TRBV9, with TRBD2 identical over 15 bases. The CDR3 consists of 16 residues. V lost 2 bases, J lost 9 bases, and 6 bases stayed unmatched. Germline values: CDR1 SGDLS, CDR2 YYNGEE. CDR3 sequence reads: CASSVGTSGRIGEQFF. As DNA, the CDR3 is TGTGCCAGCAGCGTGGGGACTAGCGGGAGGATAGGTGAGCAGTTCTTC. Complete variable domain (other parts from reference TRBV9 and TRBJ2-1): DSGVTQTPKHLITATGQRVTLRCSPRSGDLSVYWYQQSLDQGLQFLIQYYNGEERAKGNILERFSAQQFPDLHSELNLSSLELGDSALYFCASSVGTSGRIGEQFFGPGTRLTVL.

The chain links TRBV2 to TRBJ2-1, with 8 bases identical to TRBD2. Trimming at V came to 4 bases and at J to 7 bases, leaving 6 bases not matched to a gene. Germline V gene sequence: CDR1 SNHLY, CDR2 FYNNEI. This CDR3 has 14 residues. The CDR3 region is CASSAGGVGNEQFF. CDR3 sequence (DNA): TGTGCCAGCAGTGCCGGGGGGGTCGGGAATGAGCAGTTCTTC.

This clonotype was found a few times. The CDR3 DNA follows: TGCGCCAGCAAAGGAGTCAGGGGGCTGAGCACAGATACGCAGTATTTT. Translation gives CASKGVRGLSTDTQYF. The chain combines TRBV4-1 with TRBJ2-3, with TRBD1 identical over 8 bases. Trimming removed 7 bases from V and 0 bases from J; junction bases left unmatched: 9. This CDR3 is built from 16 residues. The germline V gene encodes CDR1 MGHRA and CDR2 YSYEKL.

This clonotype has a count of ten or more. V is TRBV7-2 and J is TRBJ2-7; perhaps TRBD1 as D (5 bases). CDR1 and CDR2 (germline): SGHTA, FQGNSA. The CDR3 length is 13 residues. The germline V and J ends were trimmed by 4 bases and 6 bases, with 13 bases remaining between them. CDR3 bases: TGTGCCAGCAGCTCGAACCCCCAGGGCGAGCAGTACTTC. This gives the protein CASSSNPQGEQYF.

This clonotype was seen a handful of times. The chain carries TRBV12-3 or TRBV12-4 and TRBJ2-3, with 10 nucleotides matching TRBD2. The ends lost 7 bases at V and 4 bases at J; junction bases unmatched: 5. The CDR3 contains 14 residues. The CDR3 nucleotides read TGTGCCAGCACCCTCCTAGCGGGGGCAGATACGCAGTATTTT. Translation gives CASTLLAGADTQYF.